One and the same sample provided the 10 T cell receptor beta chains below, sequenced in a study of T cells in Graves' hyperthyroidism and ophthalmopathy. RNA transcripts served as the template for amplifying TCR beta CDR3 regions. Initially, a first-round RT-PCR of the TCR CDR3 employed the HTBI primer set. Each CDR3 protein is one row after TCRdb ran MiXCR on the multiplex PCR reads. Here the sample spans more than 650,000 distinct CDR3 sequences, 13% to 15% being singletons. The sample consisted of blood. Every receptor here comes from a woman aged 18-29 years with Graves' hyperthyroidism.

In this sample, this clonotype turned up a few times. The V and J genes are TRBV25-1 and TRBJ1-1, with 8 positions matching TRBD1. Germline assignment: CDR1 MGHDK and CDR2 SYGVNS. This CDR3 is 14 amino acids long. The trim removed 4 bases at V and 5 bases at J, leaving 6 bases unmatched. CDR3 amino acids: CASSVQGAYTEAFF. The CDR3 coding sequence is TGTGCCAGCAGTGTCCAGGGGGCATATACTGAAGCTTTCTTT.

This clonotype was counted ten times or more. The chain joins TRBV6-1 to TRBJ1-2; D gene ambiguous. The V gene's germline CDR1 is MNHNS and CDR2 SASEGT. The CDR3 has 13 residues. V dropped 5 bases and J dropped 4 bases, with 11 bases sitting between them. The CDR3 sequence: CASSPTEIYGYTF. CDR3 in DNA: TGTGCCAGCAGTCCTACAGAAATCTATGGCTACACCTTC.

This clonotype was seen more than once but under ten times. The chain carries TRBV20-1 and TRBJ2-3, with 7 bases matching TRBD1. The CDR3 has 14 amino acids. Germline V gene sequence: CDR1 DFQATT, CDR2 SNEGSKA (reference sequence). After removal of 4 bases from V and 5 bases from J, the junction contained 9 bases not matched to a gene. CDR3 loop: CSATDRENVDTQYF. CDR3 coding DNA: TGCAGTGCTACCGACAGGGAAAATGTAGATACGCAGTATTTT.

The gene calls are TRBV28 and TRBJ2-3; D not resolved. Between the trimmed V and J ends, which lost 7 bases and 4 bases, there was a span of 9 bases. The CDR3 runs 12 residues. Germline CDR1 is MDHEN and CDR2 is SYDVKM. The CDR3 reads CASNLSPDTQYF. The CDR3 coding sequence is TGTGCCAGCAACTTATCCCCAGATACGCAGTATTTT.

This clonotype was detected ten times or more. The rearrangement links TRBV29-1 to TRBJ2-1; D is unclear. This CDR3 spans 13 amino acids. CDR1 SQVTM and CDR2 ANQGSEA come from the germline V gene. V was shortened by 1 base and J by 9 bases, with 13 bases between the two germline ends. The CDR3 nucleotides read TGCAGCGTTGAAGTCTCGGTAATGGGTGAGCAGTTCTTC. Its translation: CSVEVSVMGEQFF.

This clonotype was seen ten or more times. The chain carries TRBV18 and TRBJ2-7, with TRBD1 matching over 8 bases. The V gene's germline CDR1 is KGHSH and CDR2 LQKENI. V trimming: 6 bases; J trimming: 6 bases; junction bases outside the gene matches: 13. This CDR3 is 15 amino acids long. The CDR3 loop is CASSPTGDGLLEQYF. The CDR3, as DNA: TGTGCCAGCTCTCCGACAGGGGACGGATTACTCGAGCAGTACTTC.

The chain combines TRBV11-2 with TRBJ2-2; 9 bases line up with TRBD2. Trimming removed 5 bases from V and 1 base from J; junction bases left unmatched: 5. The length of the CDR3 is 16 residues. The germline gives CDR1 SGHAT, CDR2 FQNNGV. As DNA, the CDR3 is TGTGCCAGCAGCCCGTTAGCGGGGGAGAACACCGGGGAGCTGTTTTTT. It yields the protein CASSPLAGENTGELFF.

This clonotype was detected only once. The chain joins TRBV30 to TRBJ2-7; 7 bases fit TRBD1. J lost 0 bases, V lost 2 bases, and 4 bases had no gene match. From germline, CDR1 is GTSNPN and CDR2 SVGIG (reference sequence). The CDR3 consists of 14 residues. CDR3 bases: TGTGCCTGGAGTCCCGACAGGGCCTCCTACGAGCAGTACTTC. Residues: CAWSPDRASYEQYF.

The chain recombines TRBV18 with TRBJ2-7, with 11 bases fitting TRBD1. The CDR3 length is 16 residues. CDR1 and CDR2 from the germline V gene are KGHSH and LQKENI. Unmatched junction bases numbered 7, after V lost 6 bases and J lost 0 bases. CDR3 protein: CASSQGDRGSSYEQYF. The DNA of the CDR3 is TGTGCCAGCTCCCAGGGGGACAGGGGGAGCTCCTACGAGCAGTACTTC.

This clonotype was detected ten times or more. The V call is TRBV29-1, the J call TRBJ1-1; no clear D. CDR1 and CDR2 from the germline V gene are SQVTM and ANQGSEA. V lost 4 bases and J 7 bases, leaving 10 bases between the germline ends. The CDR3 is 11 amino acids. The CDR3 spells CSVGILDEAFF. The CDR3 coding sequence is TGCAGCGTTGGCATTTTGGATGAAGCTTTCTTT. The full variable domain, its missing parts supplied by reference TRBV29-1 and TRBJ1-1, is SAVISQKPSRDICQRGTSLTIQCQVDSQVTMMFWYRQQPGQSLTLIATANQGSEATYESGFVIDKFPISRPNLTFSTLTVSNMSPEDSSIYLCSVGILDEAFFGQGTRLTVV.